The clone carrying this T cell receptor (beta chain) was counted between two and nine times. The target antigen is unknown. Profiled with immunoSEQ multiplex PCR; TCRdb holds only in-frame clones, not every one. The data contain nearly 1,000,000 clones, over 75% of them singletons. These data originate in a study of shared clonotypes between healthy human individuals. The V end was cut by 4 bases, the J end by 2 bases, with 16 bases between. CDR1 SGHDT and CDR2 YYEEEE come from the germline V gene. The CDR3 consists of 15 residues. The split of CD4+ cells yielded CD45RA+ naive and CD45RA-negative memory subsets. Study-wide results and caveats: Only blood was sampled; tissue repertoires likely differ. Compared with memory subsets, naive subsets generally had larger estimated richness. Between a handful of donors, naive CD4 clonotypes were shared at a level of around 5.2%.

The sequence was collected from a young man in good health. The V call is TRBV5-6, the J call TRBJ2-7, with D possibly called TRBD1 or TRBD2 (5 bases each). Sequenced: memory CD4+ T cells sorted from blood. Subset described: CD45RA-negative fraction. The DNA of the CDR3 is TGTGCCAGCAGCGACCCGGGGCAGGCAACCTACGAGCAGTACTTC. This gives the protein CASSDPGQATYEQYF.